This T cell receptor beta chain was sequenced during a study of identical twins. Via MiXCR, TCRdb re-called the 5' RACE reads, giving one row per CDR3 protein. Of some 440,000 distinct CDR3 sequences in the sample, 24% were seen once. The V and J ends lost 1 base and 0 bases respectively, with 7 bases between them. Germline V gives CDR1 DFQATT, CDR2 SNEGSKA (reference sequence). This CDR3 region has 14 residues. Only a few counts were recorded for this clonotype. This sample was also put to use in a study of T cells expressing NK-cell markers.

Sequenced input: CD4+ T cells sorted from blood. This sequence was found in a woman younger than 30 in good health. The V call is TRBV20-1, the J call TRBJ1-3; no definite D call. CDR3 coding DNA: TGCAGTGCTAGAGCGCAGCACTCTGGAAACACCATATATTTT. It yields the protein CSARAQHSGNTIYF.